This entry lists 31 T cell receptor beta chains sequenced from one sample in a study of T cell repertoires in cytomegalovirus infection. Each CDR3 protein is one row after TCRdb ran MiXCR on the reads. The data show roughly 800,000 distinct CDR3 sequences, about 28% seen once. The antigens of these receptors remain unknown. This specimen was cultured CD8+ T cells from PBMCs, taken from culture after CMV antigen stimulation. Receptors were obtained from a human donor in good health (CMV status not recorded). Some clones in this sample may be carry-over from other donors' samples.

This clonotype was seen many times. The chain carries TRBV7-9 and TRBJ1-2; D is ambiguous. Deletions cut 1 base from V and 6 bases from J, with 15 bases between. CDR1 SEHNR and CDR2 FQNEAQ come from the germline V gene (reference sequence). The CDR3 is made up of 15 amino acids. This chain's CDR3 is CASSLGRGPRHGYTF. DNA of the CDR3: TGTGCCAGCAGCTTAGGGCGCGGACCCCGTCATGGCTACACCTTC.

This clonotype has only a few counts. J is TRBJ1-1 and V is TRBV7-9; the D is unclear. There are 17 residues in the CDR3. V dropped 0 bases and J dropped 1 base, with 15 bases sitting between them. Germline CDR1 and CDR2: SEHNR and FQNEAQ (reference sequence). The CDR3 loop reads CASSLAPQAPENTEAFF. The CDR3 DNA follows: TGTGCCAGCAGCTTAGCGCCCCAGGCCCCCGAGAACACTGAAGCTTTCTTT.

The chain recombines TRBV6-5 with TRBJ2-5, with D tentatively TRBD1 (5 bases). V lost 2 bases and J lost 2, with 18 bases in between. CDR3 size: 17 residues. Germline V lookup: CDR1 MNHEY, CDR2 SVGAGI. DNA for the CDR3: TGTGCCAGCAGTTACGGGGCGATAGGGAAGACTCAAGAGACCCAGTACTTC. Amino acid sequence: CASSYGAIGKTQETQYF.

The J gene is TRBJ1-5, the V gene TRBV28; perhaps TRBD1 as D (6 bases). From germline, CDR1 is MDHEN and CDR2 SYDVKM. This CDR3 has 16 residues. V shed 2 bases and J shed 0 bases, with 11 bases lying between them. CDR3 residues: CASSLEVGHSNQPQHF. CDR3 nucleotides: TGTGCCAGCAGTTTAGAAGTGGGACATAGCAATCAGCCCCAGCATTTT.

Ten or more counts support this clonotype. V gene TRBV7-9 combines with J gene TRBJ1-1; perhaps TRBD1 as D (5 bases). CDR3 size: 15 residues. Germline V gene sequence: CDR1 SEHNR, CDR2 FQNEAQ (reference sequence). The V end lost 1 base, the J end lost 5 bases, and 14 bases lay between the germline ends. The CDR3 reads CASSLVGVRGTEAFF. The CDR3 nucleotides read TGTGCCAGCAGCTTAGTCGGCGTGAGGGGAACTGAAGCTTTCTTT. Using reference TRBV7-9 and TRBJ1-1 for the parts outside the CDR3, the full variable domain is DTGVSQNPRHKITKRGQNVTFRCDPISEHNRLYWYRQTLGQGPEFLTYFQNEAQLEKSRLLSDRFSAERPKGSFSTLEIQRTEQGDSAMYLCASSLVGVRGTEAFFGQGTRLTVV.

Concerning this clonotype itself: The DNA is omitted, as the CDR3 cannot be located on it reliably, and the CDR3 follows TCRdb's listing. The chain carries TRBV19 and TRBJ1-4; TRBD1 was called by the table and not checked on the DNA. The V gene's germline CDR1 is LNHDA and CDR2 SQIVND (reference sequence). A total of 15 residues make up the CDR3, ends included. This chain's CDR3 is CASTSARQGYEKLFF.

CDR3 region: CASGLGDGLNQPQHF. The CDR3 nucleotides are TGTGCTAGTGGTTTGGGGGACGGCCTCAATCAGCCCCAGCATTTT. This chain connects TRBV12-5 to TRBJ1-5, with a weak D call TRBD1 (5 bases). CDR1 and CDR2 (germline): LGHNT, FRNRAP. The CDR3 runs to 15 residues. V dropped 1 base and J dropped 3 bases, with 10 bases sitting between them. The variable domain in full, completed from reference TRBV12-5 and TRBJ1-5, reads DARVTQTPRHKVTEMGQEVTMRCQPILGHNTVFWYRQTMMQGLELLAYFRNRAPLDDSGMPKDRFSAEMPDATLATLKIQPSEPRDSAVYFCASGLGDGLNQPQHFGDGTRLSIL.

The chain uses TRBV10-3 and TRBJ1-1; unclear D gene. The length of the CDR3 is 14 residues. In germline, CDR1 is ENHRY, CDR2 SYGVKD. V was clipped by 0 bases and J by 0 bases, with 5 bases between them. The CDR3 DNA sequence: TGTGCCATCAGTGAGTCACCAATGAACACTGAAGCTTTCTTT. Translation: CAISESPMNTEAFF.

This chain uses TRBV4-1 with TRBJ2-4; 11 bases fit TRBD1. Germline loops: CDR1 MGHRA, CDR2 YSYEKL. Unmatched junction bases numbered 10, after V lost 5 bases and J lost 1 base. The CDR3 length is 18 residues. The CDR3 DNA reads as TGCGCCAGCAGCGATGGGACAGGGGGATTTGACGCCAAAAACATTCAGTACTTC. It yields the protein CASSDGTGGFDAKNIQYF.

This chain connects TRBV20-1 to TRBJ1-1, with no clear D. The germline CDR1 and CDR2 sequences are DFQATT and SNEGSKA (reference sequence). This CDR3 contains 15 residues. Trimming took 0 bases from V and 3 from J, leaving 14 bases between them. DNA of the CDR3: TGCAGTGCTAGAGATCTCGGGGAACGGTACACTGAAGCTTTCTTT. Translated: CSARDLGERYTEAFF.

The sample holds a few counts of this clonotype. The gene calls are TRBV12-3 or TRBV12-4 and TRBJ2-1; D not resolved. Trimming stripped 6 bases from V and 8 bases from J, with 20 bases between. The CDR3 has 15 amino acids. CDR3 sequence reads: CASRYPFADGHEQFF. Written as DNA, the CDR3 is TGTGCCAGCAGGTATCCTTTTGCGGACGGCCATGAGCAGTTCTTC.

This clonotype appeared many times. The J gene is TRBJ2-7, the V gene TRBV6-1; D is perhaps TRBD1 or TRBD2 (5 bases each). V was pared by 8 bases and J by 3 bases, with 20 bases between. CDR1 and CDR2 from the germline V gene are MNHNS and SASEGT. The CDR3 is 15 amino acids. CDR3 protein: CASASLRDGNYEQYF. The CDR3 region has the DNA TGTGCCAGCGCCTCCCTCCGGGACGGAAACTACGAGCAGTACTTC.

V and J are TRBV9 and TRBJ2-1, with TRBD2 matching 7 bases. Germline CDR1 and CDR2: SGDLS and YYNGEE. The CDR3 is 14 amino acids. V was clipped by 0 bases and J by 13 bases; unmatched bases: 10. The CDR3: CASSVGYRWDYQFF. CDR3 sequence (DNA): TGTGCCAGCAGCGTAGGTTATCGGTGGGACTACCAGTTCTTC.

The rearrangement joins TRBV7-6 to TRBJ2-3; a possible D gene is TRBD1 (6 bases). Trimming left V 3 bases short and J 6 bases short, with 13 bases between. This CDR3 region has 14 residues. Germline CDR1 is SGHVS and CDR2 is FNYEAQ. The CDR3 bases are TGTGCCAGCAGCTTGAATAGGGGGTGGGATACGCAGTATTTT. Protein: CASSLNRGWDTQYF.

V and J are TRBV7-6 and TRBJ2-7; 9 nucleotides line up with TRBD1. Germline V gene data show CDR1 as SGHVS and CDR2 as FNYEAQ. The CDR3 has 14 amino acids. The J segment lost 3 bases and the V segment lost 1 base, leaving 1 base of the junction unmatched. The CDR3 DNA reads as TGTGCCAGCAGCTTAGACAGGGGGCACTACGAGCAGTACTTC. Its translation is CASSLDRGHYEQYF.

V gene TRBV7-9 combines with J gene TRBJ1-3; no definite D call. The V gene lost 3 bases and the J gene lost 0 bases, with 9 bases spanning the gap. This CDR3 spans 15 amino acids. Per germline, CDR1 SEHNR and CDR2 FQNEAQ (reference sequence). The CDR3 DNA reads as TGTGCCAGCAGCTTCAGTTCGCCCTCTGGAAACACCATATATTTT. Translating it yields CASSFSSPSGNTIYF.

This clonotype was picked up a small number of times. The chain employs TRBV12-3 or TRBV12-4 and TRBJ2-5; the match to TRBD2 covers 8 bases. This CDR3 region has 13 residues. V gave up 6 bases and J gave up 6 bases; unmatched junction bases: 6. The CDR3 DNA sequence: TGTGCCAGCAGCTCGGGACTAGTTCAGACCCAGTACTTC. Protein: CASSSGLVQTQYF.

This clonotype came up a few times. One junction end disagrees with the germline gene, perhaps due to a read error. CDR3 protein: CASSSAKNTEAFF. The CDR3 DNA reads TGTGCTAGCAGTTCGGCAAAGAACACTGAAGCTTTCTTT. V gene TRBV7-6 combines with J gene TRBJ1-1; D is uncertain. This CDR3 contains 13 residues. CDR1 is SGHVS, CDR2 FNYEAQ, per germline.

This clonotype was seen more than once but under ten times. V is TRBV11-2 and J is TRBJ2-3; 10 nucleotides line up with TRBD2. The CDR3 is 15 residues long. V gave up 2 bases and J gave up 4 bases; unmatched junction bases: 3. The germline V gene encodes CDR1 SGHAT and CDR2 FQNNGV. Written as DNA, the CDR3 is TGTGCCAGCAGCTTACTAGCGGGGGCCCCAGATACGCAGTATTTT. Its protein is CASSLLAGAPDTQYF.

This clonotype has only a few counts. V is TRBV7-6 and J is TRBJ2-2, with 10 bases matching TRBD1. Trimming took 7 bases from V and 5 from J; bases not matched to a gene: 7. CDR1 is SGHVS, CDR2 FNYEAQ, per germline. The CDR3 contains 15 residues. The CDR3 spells CASTLTGGETGELFF. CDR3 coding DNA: TGTGCCAGCACCCTGACAGGGGGCGAGACCGGGGAGCTGTTTTTT.

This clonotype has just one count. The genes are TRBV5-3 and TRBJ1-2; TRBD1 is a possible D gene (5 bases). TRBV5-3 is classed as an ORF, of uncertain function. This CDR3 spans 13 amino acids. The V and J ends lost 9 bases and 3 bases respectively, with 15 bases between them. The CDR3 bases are TGTGCCACCCCGGGGAGGGGTGACTATGGCTACACCTTC. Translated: CATPGRGDYGYTF.

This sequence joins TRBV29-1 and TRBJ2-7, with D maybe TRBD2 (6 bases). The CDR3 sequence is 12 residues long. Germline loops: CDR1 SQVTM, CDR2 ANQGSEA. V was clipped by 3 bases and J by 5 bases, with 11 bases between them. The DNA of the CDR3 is TGCAGCGTTGACGACGGGAGTGACGAGCAGTACTTC. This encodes CSVDDGSDEQYF.

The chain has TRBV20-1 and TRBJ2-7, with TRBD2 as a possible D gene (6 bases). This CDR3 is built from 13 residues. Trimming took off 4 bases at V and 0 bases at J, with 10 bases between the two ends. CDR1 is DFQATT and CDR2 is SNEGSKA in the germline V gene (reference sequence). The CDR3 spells CSATWTNSYEQYV. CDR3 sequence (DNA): TGCAGTGCTACCTGGACTAACTCCTACGAGCAGTACGTC.

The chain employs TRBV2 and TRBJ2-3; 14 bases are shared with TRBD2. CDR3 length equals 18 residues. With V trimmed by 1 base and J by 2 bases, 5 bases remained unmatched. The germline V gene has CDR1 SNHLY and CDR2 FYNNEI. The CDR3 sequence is CASSEGGLAGDLTDTQYF. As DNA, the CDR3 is TGTGCCAGCAGTGAAGGGGGACTAGCGGGGGACCTCACAGATACGCAGTATTTT.

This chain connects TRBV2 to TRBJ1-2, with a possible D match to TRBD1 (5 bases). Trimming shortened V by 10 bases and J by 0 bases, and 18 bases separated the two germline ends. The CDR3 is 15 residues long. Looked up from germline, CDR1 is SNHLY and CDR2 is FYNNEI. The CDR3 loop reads CAKEGTQSTNYGYTF. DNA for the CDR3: TGTGCCAAAGAGGGGACCCAGAGCACTAACTATGGCTACACCTTC.

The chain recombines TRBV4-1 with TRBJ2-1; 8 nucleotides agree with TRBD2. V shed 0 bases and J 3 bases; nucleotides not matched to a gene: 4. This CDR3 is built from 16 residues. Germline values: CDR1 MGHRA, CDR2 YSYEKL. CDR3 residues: CASSQEGLAGYNEQFF. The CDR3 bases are TGCGCCAGCAGCCAAGAAGGGCTAGCGGGCTACAATGAGCAGTTCTTC.

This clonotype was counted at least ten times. CDR3 sequence reads: CASSPGQGTNYGYTF. CDR3 nucleotides: TGTGCCAGCAGTCCCGGACAGGGAACTAACTATGGCTACACCTTC. V and J are TRBV7-2 and TRBJ1-2; TRBD1 matches 8 bases. In germline, CDR1 is SGHTA, CDR2 FQGNSA. J was trimmed by 0 bases and V by 6 bases; bases with no gene match: 6. The CDR3 runs to 15 residues.

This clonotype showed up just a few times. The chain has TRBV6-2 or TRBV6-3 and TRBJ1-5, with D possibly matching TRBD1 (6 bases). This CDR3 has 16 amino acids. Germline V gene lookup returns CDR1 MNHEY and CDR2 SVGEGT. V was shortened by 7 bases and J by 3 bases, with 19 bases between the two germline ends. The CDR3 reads CASIEHTGFFNQPQHF. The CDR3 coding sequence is TGTGCCAGCATTGAACACACAGGGTTCTTCAATCAGCCCCAGCATTTT.

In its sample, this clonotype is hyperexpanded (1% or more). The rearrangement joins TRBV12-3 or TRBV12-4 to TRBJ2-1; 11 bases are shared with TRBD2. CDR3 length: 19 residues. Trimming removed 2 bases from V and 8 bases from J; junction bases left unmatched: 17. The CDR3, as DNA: TGTGCCAGCAGTTTACCGGGAACTAGCGGGGGCCGCGTAAGTCATGAGCAGTTCTTC. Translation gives CASSLPGTSGGRVSHEQFF.

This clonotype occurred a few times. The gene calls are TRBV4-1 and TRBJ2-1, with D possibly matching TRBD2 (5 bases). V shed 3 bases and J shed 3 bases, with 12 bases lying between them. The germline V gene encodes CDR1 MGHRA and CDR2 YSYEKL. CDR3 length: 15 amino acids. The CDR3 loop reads CASSQPYRGYNEQFF. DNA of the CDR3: TGCGCCAGCAGCCAGCCATACCGGGGCTACAATGAGCAGTTCTTC.

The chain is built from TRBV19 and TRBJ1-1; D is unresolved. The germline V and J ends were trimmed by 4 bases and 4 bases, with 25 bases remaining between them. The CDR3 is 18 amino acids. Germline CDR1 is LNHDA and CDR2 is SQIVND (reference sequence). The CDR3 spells CASSTPKRVVGVGTEAFF. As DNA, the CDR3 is TGTGCCAGTAGTACCCCAAAGCGGGTAGTCGGGGTAGGCACTGAAGCTTTCTTT.